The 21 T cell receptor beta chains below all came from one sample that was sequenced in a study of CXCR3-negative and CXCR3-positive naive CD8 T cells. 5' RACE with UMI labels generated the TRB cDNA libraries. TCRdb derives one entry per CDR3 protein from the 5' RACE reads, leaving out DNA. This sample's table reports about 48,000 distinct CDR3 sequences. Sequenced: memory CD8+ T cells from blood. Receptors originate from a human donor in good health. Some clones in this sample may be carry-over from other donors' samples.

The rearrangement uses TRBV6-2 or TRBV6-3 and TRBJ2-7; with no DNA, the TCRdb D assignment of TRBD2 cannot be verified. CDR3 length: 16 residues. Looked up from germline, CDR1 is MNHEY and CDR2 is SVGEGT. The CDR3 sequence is CASSTLGAGHHYEQYF.

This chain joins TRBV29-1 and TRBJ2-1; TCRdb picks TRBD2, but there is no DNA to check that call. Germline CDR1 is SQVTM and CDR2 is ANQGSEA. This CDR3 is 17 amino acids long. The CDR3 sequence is CSVEVLAGGPGVNEQFF.

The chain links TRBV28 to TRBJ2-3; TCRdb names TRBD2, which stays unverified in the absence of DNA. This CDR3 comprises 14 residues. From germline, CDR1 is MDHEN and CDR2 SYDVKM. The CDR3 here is CASSLYREGDTQYF.

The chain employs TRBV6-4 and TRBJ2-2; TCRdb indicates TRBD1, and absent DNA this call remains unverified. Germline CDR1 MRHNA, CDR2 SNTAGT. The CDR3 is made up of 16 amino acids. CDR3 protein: CASSEVAGQGAGELFF.

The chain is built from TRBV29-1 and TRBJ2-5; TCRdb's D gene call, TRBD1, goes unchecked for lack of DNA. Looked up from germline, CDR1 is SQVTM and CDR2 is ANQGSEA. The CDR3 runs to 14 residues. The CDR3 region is CSVEDGGGPGTQYF. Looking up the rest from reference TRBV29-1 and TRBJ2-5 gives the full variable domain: SAVISQKPSRDICQRGTSLTIQCQVDSQVTMMFWYRQQPGQSLTLIATANQGSEATYESGFVIDKFPISRPNLTFSTLTVSNMSPEDSSIYLCSVEDGGGPGTQYFGPGTRLLVL.

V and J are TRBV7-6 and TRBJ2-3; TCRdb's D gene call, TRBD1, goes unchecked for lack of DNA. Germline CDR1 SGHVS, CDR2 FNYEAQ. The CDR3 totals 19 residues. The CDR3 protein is CASSDSPTGTSILTDTQYF.

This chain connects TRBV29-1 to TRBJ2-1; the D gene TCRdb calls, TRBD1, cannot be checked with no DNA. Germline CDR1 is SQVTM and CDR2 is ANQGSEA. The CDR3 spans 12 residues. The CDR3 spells CSVGVGGNEQFF.

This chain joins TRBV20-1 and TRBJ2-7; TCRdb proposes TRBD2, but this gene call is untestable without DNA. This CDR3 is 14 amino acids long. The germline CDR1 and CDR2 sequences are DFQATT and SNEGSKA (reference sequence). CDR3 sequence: CSARMGLVAYEQYF.

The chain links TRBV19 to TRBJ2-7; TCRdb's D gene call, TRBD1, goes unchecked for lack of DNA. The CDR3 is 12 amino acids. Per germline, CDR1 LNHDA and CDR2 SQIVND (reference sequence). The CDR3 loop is CASTNGGDEQYF.

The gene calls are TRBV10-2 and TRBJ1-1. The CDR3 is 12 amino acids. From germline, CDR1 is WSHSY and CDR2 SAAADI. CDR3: CATTDGNTEAFF.

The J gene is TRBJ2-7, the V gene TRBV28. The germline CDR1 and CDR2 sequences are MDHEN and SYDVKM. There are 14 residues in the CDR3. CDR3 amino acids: CASTPPRSPYEQYF.

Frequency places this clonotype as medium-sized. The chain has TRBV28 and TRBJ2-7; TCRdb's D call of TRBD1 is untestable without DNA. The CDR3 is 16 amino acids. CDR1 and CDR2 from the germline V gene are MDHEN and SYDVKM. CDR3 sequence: CASRSIRQGGGDEQYF.

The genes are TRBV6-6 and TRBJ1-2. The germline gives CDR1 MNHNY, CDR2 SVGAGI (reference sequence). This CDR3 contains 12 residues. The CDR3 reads CASSYQTDGYTF.

CDR3: CSVGGQGAGEQFF. The chain employs TRBV29-1 and TRBJ2-1; TCRdb names TRBD1, which stays unverified in the absence of DNA. This CDR3 comprises 13 residues. Germline loops: CDR1 SQVTM, CDR2 ANQGSEA.

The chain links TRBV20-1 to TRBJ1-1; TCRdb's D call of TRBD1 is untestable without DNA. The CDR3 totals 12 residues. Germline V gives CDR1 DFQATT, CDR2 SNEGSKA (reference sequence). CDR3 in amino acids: CSAWEGVGEAFF.

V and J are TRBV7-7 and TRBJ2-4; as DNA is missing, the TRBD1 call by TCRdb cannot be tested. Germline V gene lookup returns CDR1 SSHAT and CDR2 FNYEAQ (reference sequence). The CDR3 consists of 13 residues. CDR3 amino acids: CASSPGVWDIQYF.

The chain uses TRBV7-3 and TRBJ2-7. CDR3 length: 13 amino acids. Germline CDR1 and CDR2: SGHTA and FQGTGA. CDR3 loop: CASSLSSSYEQYF.

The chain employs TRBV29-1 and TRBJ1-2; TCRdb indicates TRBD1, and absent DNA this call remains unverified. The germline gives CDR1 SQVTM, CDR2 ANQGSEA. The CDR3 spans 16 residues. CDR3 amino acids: CSVEGGAGVPFSGYTF.

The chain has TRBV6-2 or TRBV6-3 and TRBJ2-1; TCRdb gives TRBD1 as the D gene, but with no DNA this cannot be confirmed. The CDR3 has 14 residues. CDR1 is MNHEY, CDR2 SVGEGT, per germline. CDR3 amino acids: CASSRLPGSNEQFF.

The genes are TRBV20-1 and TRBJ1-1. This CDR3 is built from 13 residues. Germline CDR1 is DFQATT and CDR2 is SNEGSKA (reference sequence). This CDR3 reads CSARDLRNTEAFF.

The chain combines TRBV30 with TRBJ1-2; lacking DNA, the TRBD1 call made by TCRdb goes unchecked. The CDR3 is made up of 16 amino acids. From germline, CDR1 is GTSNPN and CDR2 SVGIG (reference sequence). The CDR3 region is CAWIGSQRQGPYGYTF.